The clone carrying this T cell receptor (beta chain) has ten or more counts. Its matching antigen is unknown. Described time point: longitudinal time-point 3. For the unsorted libraries, 2 million PBMCs stored at -80 C served as input. This entry comes from a study of neurological immune-mediated disorders. Via MiXCR, TCRdb re-called the 5' RACE reads, giving one row per CDR3 protein. The profile shows approximately 48,000 distinct CDR3 sequences, approximately 11% of them singletons. Overall study findings and caveats: There were no CDR3 amino acid sequences shared by expanded clones across subjects, a result suggesting private repertoires in all groups.

The sequenced sample was PBMCs. The origin of this receptor is a male donor with HTLV-1-associated myelopathy (HAM/TSP).

DNA of the CDR3: TGTGCCATCAGCTGGGACAGCTGGACTGAAGCTTTCTTT. This translates into CAISWDSWTEAFF. The chain employs TRBV10-3 and TRBJ1-1, with TRBD1 matching 7 bases. The CDR3 is 13 amino acids. Trimming took 6 bases from V and 5 from J; bases not matched to a gene: 6. CDR1 is ENHRY and CDR2 is SYGVKD in the germline V gene.